The 5 T cell receptor beta chains listed next were all sequenced from one sample in a study of OX40 agonist ivuxolimab in advanced cancers. Assay: immunoSEQ multiplex PCR; the TCRdb copy retains only in-frame clones and omits some. The sample shows 100,000 or so clones, more than 75% of them seen only once. The sample in question was CD4+ or CD8+ T cells sorted from blood, obtained in a trial of the OX40 agonist ivuxolimab. The receptors here all came from an adult with an advanced solid tumor such as melanoma, head and neck, liver or kidney cancer.

The chain employs TRBV11-3 and TRBJ1-3; D is unresolved. The V and J ends lost 8 bases and 3 bases respectively, with 11 bases between them. Per germline, CDR1 SGHNT and CDR2 YENEEA. CDR3 length: 13 amino acids. The CDR3 DNA follows: TGTGCCAGCCCGAGCCCGATTGGAAACACCATATATTTT. It is translated as CASPSPIGNTIYF.

The rearrangement links TRBV5-1 to TRBJ1-1; 9 nucleotides agree with TRBD1. J lost 4 bases, V lost 4 bases, and 8 bases had no gene match. Looked up from germline, CDR1 is SGHRS and CDR2 is YFSETQ. The CDR3 contains 15 residues. The CDR3 spells CASSTNRGRGTEAFF. DNA for the CDR3: TGCGCCAGCAGCACCAACAGGGGGCGCGGCACTGAAGCTTTCTTT.

This clone was found a few times. V is TRBV29-1 and J is TRBJ1-4; D might be TRBD1 (6 bases). Trimming took off 5 bases at V and 3 bases at J, with 10 bases between the two ends. Germline V gene lookup returns CDR1 SQVTM and CDR2 ANQGSEA. This CDR3 contains 13 residues. Here the CDR3 DNA reads TGCAGCGTTCTGACAGGCCCTAATGAAAAACTGTTTTTT. This encodes CSVLTGPNEKLFF.

The chain links TRBV11-3 to TRBJ1-2; 7 nucleotides agree with TRBD1. Germline trimming cut 6 bases from V and 2 bases from J; bases unmatched to any gene: 6. Germline V gene sequence: CDR1 SGHNT, CDR2 YENEEA. The CDR3 sequence is 14 residues long. The CDR3 sequence: CASSQTGLNYGYTF. The DNA of the CDR3 is TGTGCCAGCAGTCAGACAGGGCTCAACTATGGCTACACCTTC.

The chain employs TRBV7-2 and TRBJ2-7, with D maybe TRBD1 (5 bases). The V gene lost 2 bases and the J gene lost 3 bases, with 14 bases spanning the gap. The germline V gene encodes CDR1 SGHTA and CDR2 FQGNSA. The CDR3 is 15 amino acids. Written as DNA, the CDR3 is TGTGCCAGCAGCTTAATCGGTGGGGCGGTCTACGAGCAGTACTTC. The encoded protein is CASSLIGGAVYEQYF.